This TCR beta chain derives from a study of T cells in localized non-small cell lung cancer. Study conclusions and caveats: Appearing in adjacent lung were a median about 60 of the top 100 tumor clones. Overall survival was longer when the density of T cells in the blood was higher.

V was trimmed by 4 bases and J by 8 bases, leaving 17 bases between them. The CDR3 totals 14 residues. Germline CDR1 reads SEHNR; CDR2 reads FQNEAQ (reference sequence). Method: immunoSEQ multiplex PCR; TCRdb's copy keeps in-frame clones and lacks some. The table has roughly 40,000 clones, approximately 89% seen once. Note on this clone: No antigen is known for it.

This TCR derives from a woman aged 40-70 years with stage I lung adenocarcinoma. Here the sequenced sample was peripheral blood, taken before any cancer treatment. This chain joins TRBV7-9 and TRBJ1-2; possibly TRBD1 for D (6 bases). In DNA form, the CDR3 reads TGTGCCAGCAGCTCAAGGAGGGGGGCCCGAGGCTACACCTTC. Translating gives CASSSRRGARGYTF.